Below, one T cell receptor beta chain is given with its context. Its specificity is not known. This entry belongs to a study of cytotoxic CD8 clonotypes in ibrutinib-treated CLL. Study-wide results and limits: Researchers report that baseline clonality outpaced age-matched healthy donors and tracked circulating CD8+ T-cell counts. Public clonotypes proved infrequent, and on treatment they shrank or remained steady.

TCRdb's table, derived via immunoSEQ multiplex PCR, lists solely in-frame clones and lacks some. In the table there are around 60,000 clones, around three fifths of which are singletons. The trim removed 3 bases at V and 4 bases at J, leaving 4 bases unmatched. The CDR3 covers 15 residues. CDR1 MDHEN and CDR2 SYDVKM come from the germline V gene. The material was PBMCs, obtained after 12 months of ibrutinib treatment. This receptor was taken from a human donor with chronic lymphocytic leukemia. This chain links TRBV28 with TRBJ1-1; 11 bases agree with TRBD1. The CDR3 coding sequence is TGTGCCAGCAGTTTGATTGGGACAGGGGGCACTGAAGCTTTCTTT. This gives the protein CASSLIGTGGTEAFF.